This paragraph reports one T cell receptor (beta chain). Its target is not known. This entry is derived from a study of blood T cells in healthy people across ages. Study-wide points: Shifts in expanded clonotypes may have been confounded by donor CMV status, which was unknown. Underestimates were what the diversity estimates from one million T cells were considered to be.

The use of a sample-barcoded 5' primer and a J-beta primer mix characterized a second PCR of about 7 to 12 cycles. The template-switch adaptor, which had 12 random nucleotides, put a tag on each cDNA molecule. TCRdb re-derived calls from the 5' RACE reads in MiXCR, one entry per CDR3 protein. This sample yields more than 800,000 distinct CDR3 sequences, of which 29% are seen a single time; roughly 17% belongs to the top ten. Trimming cost V 0 bases and J 3 bases, with 14 bases left between them. Germline lookup yields CDR1 MGHRA and CDR2 YSYEKL. This CDR3 region has 16 residues. The sample was blood. The chain uses TRBV4-1 and TRBJ1-1; D gene uncertain. This TCR was recovered from a woman older than 75 in good health. This chain's CDR3 is CASSQDPGRLDTEAFF. DNA for the CDR3: TGCGCCAGCAGCCAAGATCCCGGACGGCTAGACACTGAAGCTTTCTTT.